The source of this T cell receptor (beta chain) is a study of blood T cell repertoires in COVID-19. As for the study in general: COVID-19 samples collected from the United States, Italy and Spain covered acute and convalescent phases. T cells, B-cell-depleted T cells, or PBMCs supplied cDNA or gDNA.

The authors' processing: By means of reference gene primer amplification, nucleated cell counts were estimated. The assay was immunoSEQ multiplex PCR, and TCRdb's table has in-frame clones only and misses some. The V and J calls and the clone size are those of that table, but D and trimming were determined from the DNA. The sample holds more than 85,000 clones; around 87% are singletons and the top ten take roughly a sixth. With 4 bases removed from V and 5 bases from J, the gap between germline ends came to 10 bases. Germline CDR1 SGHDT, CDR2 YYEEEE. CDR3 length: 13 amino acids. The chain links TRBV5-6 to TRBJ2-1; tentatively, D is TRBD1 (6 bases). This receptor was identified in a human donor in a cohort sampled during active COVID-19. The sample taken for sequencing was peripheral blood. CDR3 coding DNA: TGTGCCAGCAGCGCCGGGACAAACAATGAGCAGTTCTTC. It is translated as CASSAGTNNEQFF.